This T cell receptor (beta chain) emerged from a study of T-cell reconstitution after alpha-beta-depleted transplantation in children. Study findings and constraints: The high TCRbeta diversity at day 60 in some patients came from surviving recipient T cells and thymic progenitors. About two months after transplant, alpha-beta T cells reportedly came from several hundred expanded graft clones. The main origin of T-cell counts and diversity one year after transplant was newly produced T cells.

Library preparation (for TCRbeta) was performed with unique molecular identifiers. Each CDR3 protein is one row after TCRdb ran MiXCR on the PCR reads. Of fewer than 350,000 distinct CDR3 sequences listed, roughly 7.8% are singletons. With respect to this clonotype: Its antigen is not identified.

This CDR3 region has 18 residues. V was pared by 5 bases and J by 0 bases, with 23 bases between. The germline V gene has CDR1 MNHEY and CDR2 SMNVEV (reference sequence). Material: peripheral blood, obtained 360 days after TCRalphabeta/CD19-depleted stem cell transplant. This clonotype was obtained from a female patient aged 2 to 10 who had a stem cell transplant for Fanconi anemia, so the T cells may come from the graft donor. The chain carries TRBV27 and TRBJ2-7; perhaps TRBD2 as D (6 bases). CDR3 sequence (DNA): TGTGCCAGCAGTCTCAACCGGGTACGGGGGTGGAGCTCCTACGAGCAGTACGTC. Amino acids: CASSLNRVRGWSSYEQYV.